These 2 T cell receptor beta chains share one sample of origin, sequenced in a study of CD8+CD57+ T cells in acquired aplastic anemia. Investigators profiled TCR beta VDJ and CDR3 from genomic DNA template. One entry per CDR3 protein, called by TCRdb with MiXCR from the reads. The sample holds roughly 160,000 distinct CDR3 sequences, around 60% seen once. Sequencing was carried out using sorted CD4+, CD8+, or CD8+CD57+ T cells (not recorded which) from PBMCs. The receptors come from a human donor in good health.

For this clonotype: At one end, the junction sequence differs from germline, possibly due to a read error. This chain connects TRBV10-3 to TRBJ2-5, with D unclear. Germline CDR1 ENHRY, CDR2 SYGVKD. The CDR3 loop spans 13 amino acids. Here the CDR3 DNA reads TGTGCCAGCAGTGAAGTTGGGCAAGAGACCCAGTACTTC. Translation gives CASSEVGQETQYF.

This clonotype was seen more than once but under ten times. The chain recombines TRBV14 with TRBJ2-7; weak D call: TRBD1 (6 bases). Germline CDR1 and CDR2: SGHDN and FVKESK. V was cut by 1 base and J by 3 bases, with 19 bases left in between. There are 17 residues in the CDR3. CDR3 amino acids: CASSQAYDRQGNYEQYF. Here the CDR3 DNA reads TGTGCCAGCAGCCAAGCCTACGACAGGCAGGGCAACTACGAGCAGTACTTC. The variable domain in full, with the rest retrieved from reference TRBV14 and TRBJ2-7, is EAGVTQFPSHSVIEKGQTVTLRCDPISGHDNLYWYRRVMGKEIKFLLHFVKESKQDESGMPNNRFLAERTGGTYSTLKVQPAELEDSGVYFCASSQAYDRQGNYEQYFGPGTRLTVT.